This T cell receptor (beta chain) stems from a study of T cells in Graves' hyperthyroidism and ophthalmopathy. The study enrolled patients aged 18 to 65 with newly diagnosed hyperthyroidism of under 2 months' duration. RNA transcripts served as the template for amplifying TCR beta CDR3 regions. Carried out on the TCR CDR3, a first-round RT-PCR used the HTBI primer set. Via MiXCR, TCRdb re-called the multiplex PCR reads, giving one row per CDR3 protein. The sample lists roughly 660,000 distinct CDR3 sequences; roughly 17% were seen once. The CDR3 contains 14 residues. Germline V gives CDR1 MNHNS, CDR2 SASEGT. V lost 5 bases, J lost 5 bases, and 7 bases stayed unmatched.

Sequencing was done on a sample of blood. This TCR derives from a man in his fifties or sixties with Graves' hyperthyroidism. This rearrangement joins TRBV6-1 to TRBJ2-3; TRBD2 matches 7 bases. CDR3 coding DNA: TGTGCCAGCAGTCCGAGGACTAGTGGAGATACGCAGTATTTT. This encodes CASSPRTSGDTQYF.